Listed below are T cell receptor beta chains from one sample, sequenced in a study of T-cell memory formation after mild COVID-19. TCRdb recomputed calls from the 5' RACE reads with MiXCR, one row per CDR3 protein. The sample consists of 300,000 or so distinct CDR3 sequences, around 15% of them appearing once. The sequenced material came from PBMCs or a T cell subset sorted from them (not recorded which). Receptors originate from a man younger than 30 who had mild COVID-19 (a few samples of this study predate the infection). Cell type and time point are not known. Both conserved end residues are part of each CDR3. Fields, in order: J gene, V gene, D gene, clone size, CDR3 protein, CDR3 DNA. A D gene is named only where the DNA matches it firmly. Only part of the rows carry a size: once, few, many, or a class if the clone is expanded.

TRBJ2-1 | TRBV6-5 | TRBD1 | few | CASSYTSVVQGAYNEQFF | TGTGCCAGCAGTTACACCTCGGTGGTACAGGGGGCCTACAATGAGCAGTTCTTC
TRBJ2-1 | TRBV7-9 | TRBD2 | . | CASSFGPGAGEYNEQFF | TGTGCCAGCAGCTTCGGGCCCGGGGCGGGAGAATACAATGAGCAGTTCTTC
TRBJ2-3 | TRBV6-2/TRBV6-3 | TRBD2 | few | CASSDGLAGGLGTQYF | TGTGCCAGCAGCGACGGACTAGCGGGGGGGCTGGGGACGCAGTATTTT
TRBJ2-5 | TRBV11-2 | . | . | CASSPHRETQYF | TGTGCCAGCAGCCCCCACCGGGAGACCCAGTACTTC
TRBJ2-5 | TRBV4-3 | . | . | CASSQDWGPRETQYF | TGCGCCAGCAGCCAAGATTGGGGGCCCCGGGAGACCCAGTACTTC
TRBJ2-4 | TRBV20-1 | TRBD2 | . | CSASGGSKNIQYF | TGCAGTGCTAGCGGGGGGAGCAAAAACATTCAGTACTTC
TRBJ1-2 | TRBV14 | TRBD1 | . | CASSPDRAGYTF | TGTGCCAGCAGCCCTGACAGGGCCGGCTACACCTTC
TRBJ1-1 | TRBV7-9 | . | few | CASSPWQEGNTEAFF | TGTGCCAGCAGCCCCTGGCAGGAGGGGAACACTGAAGCTTTCTTT
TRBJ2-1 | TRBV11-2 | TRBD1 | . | CASSWDGTGYNEQFF | TGTGCCAGCAGCTGGGACGGGACAGGGTACAATGAGCAGTTCTTC
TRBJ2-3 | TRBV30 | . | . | CAWTRVTDTQYF | TGTGCCTGGACCCGCGTCACAGATACGCAGTATTTT
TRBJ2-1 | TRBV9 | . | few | CASTTRGAPGNEQFF | TGTGCCAGCACCACGAGGGGGGCTCCCGGCAATGAGCAGTTCTTC
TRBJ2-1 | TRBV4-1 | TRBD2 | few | CASSHDPILAGSYNEQFF | TGCGCCAGCAGCCACGACCCGATCCTAGCGGGATCCTACAATGAGCAGTTCTTC
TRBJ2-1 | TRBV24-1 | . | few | CATSDPGIGEQFF | TGTGCCACCAGTGATCCAGGGATCGGTGAGCAGTTCTTC
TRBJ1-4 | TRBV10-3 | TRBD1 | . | CAISEGQGPNGEKLFF | TGTGCCATCAGTGAGGGACAGGGACCTAACGGTGAAAAACTGTTTTTT
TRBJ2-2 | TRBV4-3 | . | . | CASSRAAANTGELFF | TGCGCCAGCAGCCGGGCCGCCGCGAACACCGGGGAGCTGTTTTTT
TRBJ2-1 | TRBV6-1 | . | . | CASRSIGRSYNEQFF | TGTGCCAGCAGATCCATAGGGAGGTCCTACAATGAGCAGTTCTTC
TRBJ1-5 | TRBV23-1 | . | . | CASSWDGHLPQHF | TGCGCCAGCAGCTGGGACGGACATTTGCCCCAGCATTTT
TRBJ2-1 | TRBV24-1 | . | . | CATSDLGSEQFF | TGTGCCACCAGTGATTTGGGGTCTGAGCAGTTCTTC
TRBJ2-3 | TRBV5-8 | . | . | CASSSPPYSDTQYF | TGTGCCAGCAGCTCACCACCATACTCAGATACGCAGTATTTT
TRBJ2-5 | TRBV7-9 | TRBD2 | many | CASSSGLASKETQYF | TGTGCCAGCAGCTCAGGACTAGCGAGCAAAGAGACCCAGTACTTC
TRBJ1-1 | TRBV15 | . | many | CATSRGFNRRNTEAFF | TGTGCCACCAGCAGAGGGTTTAACAGGAGGAACACTGAAGCTTTCTTT
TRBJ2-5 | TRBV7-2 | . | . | CASSLYAGETQYF | TGTGCCAGCAGCTTATATGCGGGAGAGACCCAGTACTTC
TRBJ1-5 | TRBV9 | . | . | CASSVHQGNQPQHF | TGTGCCAGCAGCGTACATCAGGGCAATCAGCCCCAGCATTTT
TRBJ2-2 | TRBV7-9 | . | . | CASSFEVELFF | TGTGCCAGCAGCTTTGAAGTGGAGCTGTTTTTT
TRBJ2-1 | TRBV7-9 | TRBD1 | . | CASSVPGQDYNEQFF | TGTGCCAGCAGCGTACCGGGACAGGACTACAATGAGCAGTTCTTC
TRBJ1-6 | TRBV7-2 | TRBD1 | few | CASSPAGQGLSPLHF | TGTGCCAGCAGTCCCGCGGGACAGGGGCTTTCACCCCTCCACTTT
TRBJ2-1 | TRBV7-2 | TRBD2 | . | CASRLGLAGSEQFF | TGTGCCAGCAGACTTGGACTAGCGGGCAGTGAGCAGTTCTTC
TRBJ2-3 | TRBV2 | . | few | CASSDWDGTDTQYF | TGTGCCAGCAGTGACTGGGACGGCACAGATACGCAGTATTTT
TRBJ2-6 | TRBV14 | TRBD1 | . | CASSQNRGLPLSGANVLTF | TGTGCCAGCAGCCAGAACAGGGGGCTGCCCCTCTCTGGGGCCAACGTCCTGACTTTC
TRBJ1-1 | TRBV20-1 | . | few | CSASLPTMRGSEAFF | TGCAGTGCTAGTTTGCCAACCATGCGGGGGTCTGAAGCTTTCTTT
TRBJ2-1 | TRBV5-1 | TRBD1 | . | CASSLLLWGQGTYNEQFF | TGCGCCAGCAGCCTACTCCTGTGGGGACAGGGGACCTACAATGAGCAGTTCTTC
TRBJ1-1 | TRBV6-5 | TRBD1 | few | CASSYVPAIDGTEDTEAFF | TGTGCCAGCAGTTACGTCCCCGCGATCGACGGGACAGAGGACACTGAAGCTTTCTTT
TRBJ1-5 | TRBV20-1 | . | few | CSANQTVGLNQPQHF | TGCAGTGCCAATCAGACAGTGGGCCTCAATCAGCCCCAGCATTTT
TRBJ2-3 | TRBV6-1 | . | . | CASSEPPGPEDTQYF | TGTGCCAGCAGTGAACCCCCCGGACCAGAGGATACGCAGTATTTT
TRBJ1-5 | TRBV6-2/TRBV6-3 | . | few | CASYSGGAGNQPQHF | TGTGCCAGCTACAGCGGGGGGGCAGGCAATCAGCCCCAGCATTTT
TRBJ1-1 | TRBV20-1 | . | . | CSARDRVGNTEAFF | TGCAGTGCTAGAGATCGGGTAGGGAACACTGAAGCTTTCTTT
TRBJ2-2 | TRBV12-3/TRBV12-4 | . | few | CASSLVFGVSNTGELFF | TGTGCCAGCAGTTTAGTATTTGGGGTCTCGAACACCGGGGAGCTGTTTTTT
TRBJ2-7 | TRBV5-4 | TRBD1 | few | CASSRGQGLTYEQYF | TGTGCCAGCAGCCGGGGACAGGGTCTAACCTACGAGCAGTACTTC
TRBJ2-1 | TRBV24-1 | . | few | CATRRTDAYNEQFF | TGTGCCACCAGGAGGACGGATGCCTACAATGAGCAGTTCTTC
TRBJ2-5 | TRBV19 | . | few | CASSIHPYSGETQYF | TGTGCCAGTAGTATTCACCCGTATTCCGGGGAGACCCAGTACTTC
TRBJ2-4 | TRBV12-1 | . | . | CASSVRDFNIQYF | TGTGCCAGCAGCGTCCGGGACTTCAACATTCAGTACTTC
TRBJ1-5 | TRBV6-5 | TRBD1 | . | CASSNGQGGQPQHF | TGTGCCAGCAGTAACGGACAGGGGGGTCAGCCCCAGCATTTT
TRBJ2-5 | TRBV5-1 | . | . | CASSRDGRETQYF | TGCGCCAGCAGCCGGGACGGTCGAGAGACCCAGTACTTC
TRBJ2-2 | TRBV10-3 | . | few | CAISPEGPGELFF | TGTGCCATCAGCCCGGAGGGTCCCGGGGAGCTGTTTTTT
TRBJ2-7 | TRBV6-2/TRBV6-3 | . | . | CASSWDAYEQYF | TGTGCCAGCAGCTGGGACGCCTACGAGCAGTACTTC
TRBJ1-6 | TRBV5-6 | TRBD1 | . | CASSTTGSNSPLHF | TGTGCCAGCAGCACGACAGGGAGCAATTCACCCCTCCACTTT
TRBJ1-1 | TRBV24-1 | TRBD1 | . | CATSGGTGGGEAFF | TGTGCCACCAGTGGGGGTACAGGGGGTGGTGAAGCTTTCTTT
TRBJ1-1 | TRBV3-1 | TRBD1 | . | CASSYRKGQGSGTEAFF | TGTGCCAGCAGCTACAGAAAAGGACAGGGTTCCGGCACTGAAGCTTTCTTT
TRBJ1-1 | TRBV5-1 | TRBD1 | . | CASTGTGNSDTEAFF | TGCGCCAGCACGGGGACAGGGAATTCTGACACTGAAGCTTTCTTT
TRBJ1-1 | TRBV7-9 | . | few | CASSQSYTEAFF | TGTGCCAGCAGCCAGAGTTACACTGAAGCTTTCTTT
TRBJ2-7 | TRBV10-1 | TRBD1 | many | CASSESGTGGNEQYF | TGCGCCAGCAGTGAATCCGGGACAGGGGGCAACGAGCAGTACTTC